This T cell receptor beta chain was captured by sequencing in a study of cytomegalovirus exposure and HLA in healthy donors. Study as a whole: The 90 to 150 validation repertoires matched the 666 first-cohort repertoires in platform, a later analysis reported. Study results and limitations: A classifier reportedly called cytomegalovirus status with high sensitivity and specificity. Subsequent analysis revealed that first-cohort TCR clusters tended to co-occur in the approximately 120 validation repertoires.

V lost 3 bases and J lost 6, with 12 bases in between. From germline, CDR1 is WSHSY and CDR2 SAAADI. The CDR3 runs to 14 residues. Sequencing was performed with immunoSEQ multiplex PCR; in TCRdb, only in-frame clones are kept and a portion is missing. The sample holds 160,000 or so clones, 86% seen once. Comments on this clone: Antigen: not known.

The J gene is TRBJ2-1, the V gene TRBV10-2; a weak D match, TRBD1 (6 bases). The sequence came from a man younger than 30 in good health and CMV-seropositive. Sequenced sample: PBMCs. CDR3 nucleotide sequence: TGCGCCAGCAGTGAACCGGGACACGTCAATGAGCAGTTCTTC. Translation gives CASSEPGHVNEQFF.